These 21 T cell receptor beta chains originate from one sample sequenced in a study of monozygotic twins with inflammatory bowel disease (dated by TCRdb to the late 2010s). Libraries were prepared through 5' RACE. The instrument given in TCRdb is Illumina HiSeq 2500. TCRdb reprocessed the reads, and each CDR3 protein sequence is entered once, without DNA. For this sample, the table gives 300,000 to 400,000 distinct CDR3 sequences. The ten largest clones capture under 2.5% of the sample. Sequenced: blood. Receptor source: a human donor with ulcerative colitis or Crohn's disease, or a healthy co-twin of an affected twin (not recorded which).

The chain's CDR3 is CSGTGRVSYEQYF. The chain joins TRBV20-1 to TRBJ2-7; TCRdb calls TRBD1, which cannot be checked without DNA. Germline V CDR1 and CDR2: DFQATT, SNEGSKA (reference sequence). This CDR3 contains 13 residues.

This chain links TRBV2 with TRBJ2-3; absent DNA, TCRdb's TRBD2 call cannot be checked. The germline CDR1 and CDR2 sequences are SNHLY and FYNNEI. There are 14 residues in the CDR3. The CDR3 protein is CASSSTGLRDTQYF.

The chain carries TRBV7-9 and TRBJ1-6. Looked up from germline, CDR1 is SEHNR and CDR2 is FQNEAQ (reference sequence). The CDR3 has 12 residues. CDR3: CASSLDLGPLHF.

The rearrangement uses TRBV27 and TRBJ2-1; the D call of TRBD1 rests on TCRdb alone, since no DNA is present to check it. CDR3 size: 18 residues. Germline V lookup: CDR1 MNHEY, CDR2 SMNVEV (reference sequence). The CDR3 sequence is CASSLSLLRGRIYNEQFF.

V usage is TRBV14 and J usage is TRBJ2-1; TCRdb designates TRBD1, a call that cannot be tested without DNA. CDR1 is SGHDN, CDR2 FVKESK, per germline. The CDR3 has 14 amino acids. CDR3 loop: CASSRRDSFDEQFF.

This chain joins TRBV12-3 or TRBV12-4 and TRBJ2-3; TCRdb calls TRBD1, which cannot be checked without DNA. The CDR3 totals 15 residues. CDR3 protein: CASGAGGPPTDTQYF.

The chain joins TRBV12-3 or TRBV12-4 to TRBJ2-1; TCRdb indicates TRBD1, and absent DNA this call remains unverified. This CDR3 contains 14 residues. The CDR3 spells CASSFLPVGPEQFF.

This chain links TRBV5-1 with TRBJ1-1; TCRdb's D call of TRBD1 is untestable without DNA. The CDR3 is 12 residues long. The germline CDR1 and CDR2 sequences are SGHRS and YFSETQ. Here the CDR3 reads CASSWGGVEAFF.

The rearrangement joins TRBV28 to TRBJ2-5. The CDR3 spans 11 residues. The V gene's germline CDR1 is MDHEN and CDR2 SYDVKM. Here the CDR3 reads CATSLRETQYF.

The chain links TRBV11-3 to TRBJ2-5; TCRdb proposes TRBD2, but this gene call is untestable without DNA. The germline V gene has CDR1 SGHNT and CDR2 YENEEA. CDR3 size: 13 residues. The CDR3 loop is CASSARYTETQYF.

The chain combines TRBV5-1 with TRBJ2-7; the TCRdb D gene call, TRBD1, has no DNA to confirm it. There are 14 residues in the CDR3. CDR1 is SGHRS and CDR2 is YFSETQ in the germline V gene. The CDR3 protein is CASSPLTGAYEQYF. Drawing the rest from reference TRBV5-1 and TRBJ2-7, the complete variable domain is KAGVTQTPRYLIKTRGQQVTLSCSPISGHRSVSWYQQTPGQGLQFLFEYFSETQRNKGNFPGRFSGRQFSNSRSEMNVSTLELGDSALYLCASSPLTGAYEQYFGPGTRLTVT.

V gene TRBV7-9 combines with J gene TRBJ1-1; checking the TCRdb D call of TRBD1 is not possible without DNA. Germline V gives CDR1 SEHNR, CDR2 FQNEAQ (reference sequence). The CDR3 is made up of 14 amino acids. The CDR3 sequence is CASSSSGRWTEAFF. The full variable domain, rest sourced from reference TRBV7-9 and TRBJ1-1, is DTGVSQNPRHKITKRGQNVTFRCDPISEHNRLYWYRQTLGQGPEFLTYFQNEAQLEKSRLLSDRFSAERPKGSFSTLEIQRTEQGDSAMYLCASSSSGRWTEAFFGQGTRLTVV.

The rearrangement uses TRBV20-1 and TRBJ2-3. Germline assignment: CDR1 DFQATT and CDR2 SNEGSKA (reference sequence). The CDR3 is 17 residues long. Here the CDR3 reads CSARYLINMISTDTQYF.

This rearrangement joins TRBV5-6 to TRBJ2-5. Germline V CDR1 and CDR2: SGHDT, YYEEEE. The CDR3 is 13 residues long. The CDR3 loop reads CASSLKNQETQYF.

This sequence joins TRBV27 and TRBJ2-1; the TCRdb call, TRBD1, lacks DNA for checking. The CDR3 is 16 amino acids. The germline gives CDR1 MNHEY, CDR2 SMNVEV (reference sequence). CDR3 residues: CASSLGQGRSYNEQFF.

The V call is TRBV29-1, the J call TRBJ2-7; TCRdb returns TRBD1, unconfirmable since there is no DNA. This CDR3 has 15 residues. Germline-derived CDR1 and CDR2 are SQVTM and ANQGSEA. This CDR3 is CSVTNSLGGPYEQYF.

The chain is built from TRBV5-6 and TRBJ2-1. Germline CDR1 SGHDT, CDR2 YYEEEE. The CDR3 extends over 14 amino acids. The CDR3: CASSLERLGDEQFF.

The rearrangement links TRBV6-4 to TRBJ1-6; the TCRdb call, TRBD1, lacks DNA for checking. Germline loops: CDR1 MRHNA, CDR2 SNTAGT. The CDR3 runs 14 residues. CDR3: CASRMDSDNSPLHF.

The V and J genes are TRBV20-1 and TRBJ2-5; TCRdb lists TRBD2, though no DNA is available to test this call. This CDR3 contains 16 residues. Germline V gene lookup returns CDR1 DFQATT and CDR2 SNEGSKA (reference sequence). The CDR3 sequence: CSARDLAGPSQETQYF.

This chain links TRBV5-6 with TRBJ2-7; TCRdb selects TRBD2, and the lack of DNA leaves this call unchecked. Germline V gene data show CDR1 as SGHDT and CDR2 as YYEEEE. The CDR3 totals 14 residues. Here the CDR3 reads CASSEAGLEYEQYF.

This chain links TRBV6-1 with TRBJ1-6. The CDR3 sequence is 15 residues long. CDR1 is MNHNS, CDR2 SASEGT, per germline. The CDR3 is CASSDAGAHNSPLHF.